Below, 24 T cell receptor beta chains from the same sample are listed, as sequenced in a study of blood T cell repertoires in COVID-19. This table comes from immunoSEQ multiplex PCR, and its TCRdb copy is limited to in-frame clones, with some not included. The profile shows roughly 380,000 clones, 89% of them singletons. Sequenced: peripheral blood. All receptors come from a woman aged 55-70 years with COVID-19, enrolled during active disease.

The chain joins TRBV5-4 to TRBJ2-6; D gene ambiguous. The CDR3 is made up of 15 amino acids. Deletions cut 0 bases from V and 1 base from J, with 5 bases between. Per the germline V gene, CDR1 is SGHNT and CDR2 is YYREEE (reference sequence). The CDR3 loop is CASSLAPSGANVLTF. In DNA form, the CDR3 reads TGTGCCAGCAGCTTGGCCCCGTCTGGGGCCAACGTCCTGACTTTC.

This chain connects TRBV7-8 to TRBJ2-2; the match to TRBD1 covers 7 bases. Losses at the gene ends were 5 bases for V and 6 bases for J; bases not matched to a gene: 3. This CDR3 has 13 residues. The germline V gene encodes CDR1 SGHVS and CDR2 FQNEAQ. In nucleotides, the CDR3 is TGTGCCAGCAGCCCACAGGGGCCCGGGGAGCTGTTTTTT. Protein product: CASSPQGPGELFF. Together with reference TRBV7-8 and TRBJ2-2, the CDR3 gives the full variable domain: GAGVSQSPRYKVAKRGQDVALRCDPISGHVSLFWYQQALGQGPEFLTYFQNEAQLDKSGLPSDRFFAERPEGSVSTLKIQRTQQEDSAVYLCASSPQGPGELFFGEGSRLTVL.

The chain links TRBV6-5 to TRBJ2-7; maybe TRBD1 (5 bases). Trimming shortened V by 0 bases and J by 1 base, and 10 bases separated the two germline ends. The CDR3 spans 15 residues. Germline CDR1 reads MNHEY; CDR2 reads SVGAGI. For the CDR3, the DNA is TGTGCCAGCAGTTACTCGAACAGGAAGTCCTACGAGCAGTACTTC. Amino acids: CASSYSNRKSYEQYF.

Here the CDR3 DNA reads TGTGCCAGCAGCAAAGACCGGGGATATAATTCACCCCTCCACTTT. It yields the protein CASSKDRGYNSPLHF. This chain links TRBV21-1 with TRBJ1-6. TRBV21-1 is a recognized pseudogene. The CDR3 length is 15 residues.

This rearrangement joins TRBV28 to TRBJ2-6; 9 bases fit TRBD1. There are 16 residues in the CDR3. CDR1 is MDHEN and CDR2 is SYDVKM in the germline V gene. With 5 bases clipped from V and 4 bases from J, the junction kept 6 bases outside the gene matches. The CDR3 spells CASSGDRAAGANVLTF. DNA for the CDR3: TGTGCCAGCAGTGGGGACAGGGCGGCGGGGGCCAACGTCCTGACTTTC. Looking up the rest from reference TRBV28 and TRBJ2-6 gives the full variable domain: DVKVTQSSRYLVKRTGEKVFLECVQDMDHENMFWYRQDPGLGLRLIYFSYDVKMKEKGDIPEGYSVSREKKERFSLILESASTNQTSMYLCASSGDRAAGANVLTFGAGSRLTVL.

The chain links TRBV7-2 to TRBJ1-2; D may be TRBD1 (5 bases). The CDR3 extends over 16 amino acids. Germline lookup yields CDR1 SGHTA and CDR2 FQGNSA. The V end lost 5 bases, the J end lost 0 bases, and 16 bases lay between the germline ends. CDR3 sequence reads: CASSQVRRGANYGYTF. CDR3 DNA sequence: TGTGCCAGCAGCCAGGTTCGGAGGGGTGCTAACTATGGCTACACCTTC.

This sequence joins TRBV5-1 and TRBJ2-3; a possible D gene is TRBD2 (5 bases). CDR1 and CDR2 from the germline V gene are SGHRS and YFSETQ. The CDR3 is 13 amino acids. V was trimmed by 4 bases and J by 3 bases, leaving 9 bases between them. The CDR3 nucleotides read TGCGCCAGCAGCCGTCCGGGGACAGATACGCAGTATTTT. Translated: CASSRPGTDTQYF.

The genes are TRBV30 and TRBJ2-1; no definite D call. Germline-derived CDR1 and CDR2 are GTSNPN and SVGIG (reference sequence). The CDR3 consists of 12 residues. Trimming took off 0 bases at V and 6 bases at J, with 6 bases between the two ends. This chain's CDR3 is CAWSVLGNEQFF. The CDR3 DNA is TGTGCCTGGAGTGTTCTAGGCAATGAGCAGTTCTTC.

This clone appeared a few times. V gene TRBV7-2 combines with J gene TRBJ1-1, with D unresolved. The V end lost 4 bases, the J end lost 1 base, and 10 bases lay between the germline ends. The CDR3 spans 14 residues. Germline assignment: CDR1 SGHTA and CDR2 FQGNSA. This chain's CDR3 is CASSWRTANTEAFF. The CDR3 coding sequence is TGTGCCAGCAGCTGGAGGACGGCGAACACTGAAGCTTTCTTT. The full variable domain, completed using reference TRBV7-2 and TRBJ1-1, is GAGVSQSPSNKVTEKGKDVELRCDPISGHTALYWYRQSLGQGLEFLIYFQGNSAPDKSGLPSDRFSAERTGGSVSTLTIQRTQQEDSAVYLCASSWRTANTEAFFGQGTRLTVV.

With regard to this clone: The same CDR3 arises from other DNA sequences in this sample as well. The chain employs TRBV18 and TRBJ2-2; D ambiguous. This CDR3 region has 12 residues. Germline CDR1 is KGHSH and CDR2 is LQKENI. V shed 6 bases and J shed 4 bases, with 6 bases lying between them. The CDR3 spells CASSPRTGELFF. DNA of the CDR3: TGTGCCAGCTCCCCTCGCACCGGGGAGCTGTTTTTT.

The chain recombines TRBV4-2 with TRBJ2-2; the match to TRBD2 covers 7 bases. Germline values: CDR1 LGHNA, CDR2 YNFKEQ. This CDR3 spans 16 amino acids. V trimming: 4 bases; J trimming: 7 bases; junction bases outside the gene matches: 12. CDR3 nucleotide sequence: TGTGCCAGCAGCCGTTCCAGGACTAGTGCTGTCGGGGAGCTGTTTTTT. This sequence encodes CASSRSRTSAVGELFF.

The genes are TRBV18 and TRBJ2-3; weak D call: TRBD2 (6 bases). V lost 3 bases and J lost 0, with 13 bases in between. The CDR3 is 16 residues long. The germline gives CDR1 KGHSH, CDR2 LQKENI. The CDR3 DNA reads as TGTGCCAGCTCACCTCAGTGGGGGGAGAGCACAGATACGCAGTATTTT. This codes for CASSPQWGESTDTQYF.

The gene calls are TRBV5-4 and TRBJ2-7; 9 bases are shared with TRBD1. CDR3 length equals 13 residues. Germline V lookup: CDR1 SGHNT, CDR2 YYREEE (reference sequence). V was clipped by 3 bases and J by 5 bases; unmatched bases: 3. The CDR3 reads CASSSRTGDEQYF. The CDR3, as DNA: TGTGCCAGCAGCTCGAGGACAGGGGACGAGCAGTACTTC.

V and J are TRBV7-3 and TRBJ1-4, with D perhaps matching TRBD1 (5 bases). The CDR3 is 13 amino acids. Trimming took 4 bases from V and 8 from J, leaving 11 bases between them. Germline CDR1 is SGHTA and CDR2 is FQGTGA. CDR3 region: CASSSGGGEKLFF. The CDR3 nucleotides read TGTGCCAGCAGCTCCGGGGGAGGAGAAAAACTGTTTTTT.

The CDR3 sequence is CASSSAGTAIYEQYF. CDR3 bases: TGTGCCAGCAGCTCCGCCGGGACAGCAATTTACGAGCAGTACTTC. This chain uses TRBV7-9 with TRBJ2-7, with TRBD1 matching 7 bases. J lost 4 bases, V lost 4 bases, and 10 bases had no gene match. CDR1 and CDR2 (germline): SEHNR, FQNEAQ (reference sequence). This CDR3 contains 15 residues.

This clone came up once. The V gene is TRBV4-1, the J gene TRBJ2-1; 7 nucleotides align to TRBD1. The CDR3 sequence is 15 residues long. The trim removed 3 bases at V and 6 bases at J, leaving 8 bases unmatched. Germline CDR1 reads MGHRA; CDR2 reads YSYEKL. CDR3 residues: CASSQDGQARNEQFF. CDR3 sequence (DNA): TGCGCCAGCAGCCAGGACGGACAGGCACGCAATGAGCAGTTCTTC.

The genes are TRBV5-6 and TRBJ2-3; a possible D gene is TRBD2 (6 bases). This CDR3 has 13 amino acids. Germline V lookup: CDR1 SGHDT, CDR2 YYEEEE. V dropped 3 bases and J dropped 7 bases, with 12 bases sitting between them. The CDR3 DNA sequence: TGTGCCAGCAGCTGGGGGACTGCCAATACGCAGTATTTT. Protein product: CASSWGTANTQYF.

The rearrangement links TRBV4-2 to TRBJ1-6; D not resolved. V was clipped by 3 bases and J by 9 bases, with 9 bases between them. Germline V gives CDR1 LGHNA, CDR2 YNFKEQ. The CDR3 is 13 amino acids. CDR3: CASSQPRGSPLHF. The CDR3 bases are TGTGCCAGCAGCCAGCCCCGGGGTTCACCCCTCCACTTT.

The genes are TRBV18 and TRBJ1-6; 7 bases agree with TRBD1. With V trimmed by 6 bases and J by 4 bases, 9 bases remained unmatched. This CDR3 comprises 16 residues. Germline V gene data show CDR1 as KGHSH and CDR2 as LQKENI. The CDR3 region is CASSPTGDLYNSPLHF. CDR3 DNA sequence: TGTGCCAGCTCTCCTACAGGGGACCTGTATAATTCACCCCTCCACTTT.

This chain uses TRBV11-2 with TRBJ2-2; the match to TRBD2 covers 13 bases. CDR1 is SGHAT and CDR2 is FQNNGV in the germline V gene. The CDR3 loop spans 16 amino acids. J gave up 6 bases and V 4 bases, and 5 bases lay outside the gene matches. For the CDR3, the DNA is TGTGCCAGCAGCTCAGCGGGACTAGCGGGGTCCGGGGAGCTGTTTTTT. It translates to CASSSAGLAGSGELFF.

This chain connects TRBV5-6 to TRBJ1-3; a possible D gene is TRBD1 (6 bases). Germline V gene lookup returns CDR1 SGHDT and CDR2 YYEEEE. V was trimmed by 1 base and J by 0 bases, leaving 14 bases between them. The CDR3 is 17 residues long. In DNA, the CDR3 is TGTGCCAGCAGCTTGTGGGGGCAGCCGCCCTCTGGAAACACCATATATTTT. Amino acid sequence: CASSLWGQPPSGNTIYF.

The chain carries TRBV3-1 (or the pseudogene TRBV3-2) and TRBJ1-1; D gene uncertain. The CDR3 runs to 11 residues. Germline CDR1 is LGHDT and CDR2 is YNNKEL (reference sequence). V lost 1 base and J lost 9, with 6 bases in between. The CDR3, as DNA: TGTGCCAGCAGCCAAGCCACAAAAGCTTTCTTT. It codes for CASSQATKAFF.

This clone has at least ten counts. The genes are TRBV10-3 and TRBJ1-5; tentative D call: TRBD1 (5 bases). The CDR3 has 13 amino acids. V was trimmed by 3 bases and J by 7 bases, leaving 10 bases between them. Per the germline V gene, CDR1 is ENHRY and CDR2 is SYGVKD. CDR3 amino acids: CAISDQQGQPQHF. For the CDR3, the DNA is TGTGCCATCAGTGATCAGCAGGGACAGCCCCAGCATTTT.

This chain links TRBV7-9 with TRBJ1-5; D uncertain. Germline V CDR1 and CDR2: SEHNR, FQNEAQ (reference sequence). The CDR3 spans 13 residues. Trimming stripped 1 base from V and 9 bases from J, with 10 bases between. CDR3 nucleotides: TGTGCCAGCAGCTTAGAAAGTCTAACGCCCCAGCATTTT. Amino acid sequence: CASSLESLTPQHF. Supplemented by reference TRBV7-9 and TRBJ1-5, the full variable domain reads DTGVSQNPRHKITKRGQNVTFRCDPISEHNRLYWYRQTLGQGPEFLTYFQNEAQLEKSRLLSDRFSAERPKGSFSTLEIQRTEQGDSAMYLCASSLESLTPQHFGDGTRLSIL.